Described below is a single T cell receptor beta chain sequence and its context. This sample stems from a study of CD8 T cells in ankylosing spondylitis. TCRdb redid the calling of the 5' RACE reads with MiXCR, one entry per CDR3 protein. The sample has roughly 200,000 distinct CDR3 sequences, roughly 13% seen once. CDR3 length: 14 amino acids. Trimming pared 4 bases from V and 1 base from J, leaving 8 bases between. Germline values: CDR1 SNHLY, CDR2 FYNNEI. The receptor comes from a male donor with ankylosing spondylitis or in good health (not recorded which). This chain uses TRBV2 with TRBJ1-3; perhaps TRBD1 as D (5 bases). The source material was blood, either unsorted or a sorted T cell fraction (not recorded which). This chain's CDR3 is CASSGKGSGNTIYF. CDR3 sequence (DNA): TGTGCCAGCAGTGGCAAGGGGTCTGGAAACACCATATATTTT.